This T cell receptor (beta chain) was sequenced in a study of metastatic and nonmetastatic thyroid tumors. Study background: Across peripheral blood and tumor or nodule tissue samples taken from malignant and benign thyroid patients, the repertoires were compared with one another.

About this clone: Its antigen is as yet unknown.

From the PCR reads, TCRdb re-called clones with MiXCR. The sample has approximately 60,000 clones, less than 30% seen once. There were no patients who had received any treatment before thyroid surgery. Findings and caveats of the study: In blood and tumor, TCR beta diversity was reportedly significantly higher in malignant thyroid tumors than in benign nodules.

The sequence came from a female donor with papillary thyroid cancer or a benign thyroid nodule (not recorded which). Some clones in this sample may be carry-over from other donors' samples. The sample was blood.

The CDR3 sequence: CASSLLGQGGDGGYTF. DNA of the CDR3: TGTGCCAGCAGCCTATTGGGACAGGGGGGCGACGGAGGCTACACCTTC. The chain is built from TRBV9 and TRBJ1-2, with TRBD1 matching 11 bases. V dropped 4 bases and J dropped 8; count of bases not matched to a gene: 13. The germline CDR1 and CDR2 sequences are SGDLS and YYNGEE. The CDR3 is made up of 16 amino acids.